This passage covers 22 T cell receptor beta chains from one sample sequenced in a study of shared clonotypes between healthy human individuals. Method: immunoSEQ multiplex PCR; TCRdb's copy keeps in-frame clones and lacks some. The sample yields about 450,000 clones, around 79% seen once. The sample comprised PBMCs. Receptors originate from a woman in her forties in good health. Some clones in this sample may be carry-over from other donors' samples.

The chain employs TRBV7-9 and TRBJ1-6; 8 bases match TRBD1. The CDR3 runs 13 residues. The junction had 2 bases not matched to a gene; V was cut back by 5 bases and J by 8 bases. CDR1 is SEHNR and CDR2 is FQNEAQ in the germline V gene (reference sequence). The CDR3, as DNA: TGTGCCAGCAGCAAGACAGGGGATTCACCCCTCCACTTT. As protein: CASSKTGDSPLHF.

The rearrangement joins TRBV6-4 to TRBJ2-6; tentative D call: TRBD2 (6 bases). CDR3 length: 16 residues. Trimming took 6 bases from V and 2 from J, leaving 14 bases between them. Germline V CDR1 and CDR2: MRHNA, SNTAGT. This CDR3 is CASSRSGGAGANVLTF. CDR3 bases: TGTGCCAGCAGCCGGAGTGGAGGGGCTGGGGCCAACGTCCTGACTTTC.

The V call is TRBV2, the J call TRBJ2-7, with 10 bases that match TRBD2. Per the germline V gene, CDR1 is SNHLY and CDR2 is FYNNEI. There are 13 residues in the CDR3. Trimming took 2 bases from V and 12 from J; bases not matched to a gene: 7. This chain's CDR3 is CASSEKREGPLYF. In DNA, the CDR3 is TGTGCCAGCAGTGAAAAGCGGGAGGGTCCTTTGTACTTC.

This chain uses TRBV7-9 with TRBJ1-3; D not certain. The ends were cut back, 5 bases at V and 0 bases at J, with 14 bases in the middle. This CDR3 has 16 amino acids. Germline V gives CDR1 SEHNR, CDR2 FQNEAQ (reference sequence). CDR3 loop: CASSVLTISSGNTIYF. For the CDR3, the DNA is TGTGCCAGCAGCGTATTAACAATTTCCTCTGGAAACACCATATATTTT.

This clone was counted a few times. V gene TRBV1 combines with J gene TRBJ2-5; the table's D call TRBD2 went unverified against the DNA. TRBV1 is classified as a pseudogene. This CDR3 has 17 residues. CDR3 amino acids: CTSSQENLRRGGETQYF. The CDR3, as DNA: TGCACCAGCAGCCAAGAGAATCTGCGGAGGGGGGGAGAGACCCAGTACTTC.

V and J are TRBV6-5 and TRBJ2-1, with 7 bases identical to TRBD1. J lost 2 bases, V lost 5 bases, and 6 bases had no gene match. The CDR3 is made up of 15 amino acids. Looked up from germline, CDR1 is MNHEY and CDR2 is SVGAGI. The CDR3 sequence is CASSQRQGTYNEQFF. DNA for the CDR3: TGTGCCAGCAGTCAACGACAGGGAACCTACAATGAGCAGTTCTTC.

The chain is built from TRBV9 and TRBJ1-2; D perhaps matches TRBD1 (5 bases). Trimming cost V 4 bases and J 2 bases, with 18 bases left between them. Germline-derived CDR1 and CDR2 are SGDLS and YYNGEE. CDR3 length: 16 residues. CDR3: CASSIPLGATNYGYTF. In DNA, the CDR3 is TGTGCCAGCAGCATCCCCCTCGGGGCCACCAACTATGGCTACACCTTC.

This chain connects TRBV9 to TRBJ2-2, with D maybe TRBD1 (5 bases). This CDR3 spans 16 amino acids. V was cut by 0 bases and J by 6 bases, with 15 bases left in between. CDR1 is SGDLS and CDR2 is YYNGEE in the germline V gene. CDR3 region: CASSVGELGPAGELFF. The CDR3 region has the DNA TGTGCCAGCAGCGTAGGGGAATTGGGGCCGGCCGGGGAGCTGTTTTTT.

The CDR3 reads CASSAIGDTEAFF. CDR3 nucleotide sequence: TGTGCCAGTAGTGCAATAGGGGACACTGAAGCTTTCTTT. The chain links TRBV19 to TRBJ1-1, with D possibly TRBD1 on 5 matching bases. Trimming stripped 5 bases from V and 3 bases from J, with 10 bases between. The CDR3 length is 13 residues. CDR1 and CDR2 (germline): LNHDA, SQIVND (reference sequence).

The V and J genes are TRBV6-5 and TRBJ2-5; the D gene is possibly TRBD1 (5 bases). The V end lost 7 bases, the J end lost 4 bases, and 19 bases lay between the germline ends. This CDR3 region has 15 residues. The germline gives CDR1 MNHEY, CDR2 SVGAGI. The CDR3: CASTLRPGARETQYF. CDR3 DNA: TGTGCCAGCACTTTAAGACCTGGGGCCAGAGAGACCCAGTACTTC.

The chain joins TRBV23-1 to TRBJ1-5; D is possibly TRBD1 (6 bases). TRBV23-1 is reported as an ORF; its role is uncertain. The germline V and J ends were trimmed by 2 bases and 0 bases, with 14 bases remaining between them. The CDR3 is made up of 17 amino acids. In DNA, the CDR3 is TGCGCCAGCAGTCAAGGGGGGACATTTCTTAGCAATCAGCCCCAGCATTTT. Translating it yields CASSQGGTFLSNQPQHF.

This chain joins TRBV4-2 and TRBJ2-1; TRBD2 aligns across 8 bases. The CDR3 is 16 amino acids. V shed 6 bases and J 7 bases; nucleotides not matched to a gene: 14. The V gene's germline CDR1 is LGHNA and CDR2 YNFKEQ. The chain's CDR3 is CASSPSERGLRNEQFF. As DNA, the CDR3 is TGTGCCAGCAGTCCTTCAGAGCGGGGGTTGAGGAATGAGCAGTTCTTC.

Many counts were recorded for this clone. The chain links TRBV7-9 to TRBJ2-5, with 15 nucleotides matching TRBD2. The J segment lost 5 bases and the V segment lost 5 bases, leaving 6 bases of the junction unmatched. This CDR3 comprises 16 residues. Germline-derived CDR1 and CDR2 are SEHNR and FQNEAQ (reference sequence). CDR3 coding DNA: TGTGCCAGCAGCCCGGGACTAGCGGGAGGAGTGGAGACCCAGTACTTC. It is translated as CASSPGLAGGVETQYF.

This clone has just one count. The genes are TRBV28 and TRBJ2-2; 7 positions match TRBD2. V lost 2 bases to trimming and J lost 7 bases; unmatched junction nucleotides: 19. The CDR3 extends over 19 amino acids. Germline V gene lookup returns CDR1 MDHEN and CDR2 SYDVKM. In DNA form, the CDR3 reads TGTGCCAGCAGTTTAAGCCTCGCTAGCGGCGGGAGCAGAGGCGGGGAGCTGTTTTTT. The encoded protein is CASSLSLASGGSRGGELFF. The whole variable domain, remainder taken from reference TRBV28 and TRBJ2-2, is DVKVTQSSRYLVKRTGEKVFLECVQDMDHENMFWYRQDPGLGLRLIYFSYDVKMKEKGDIPEGYSVSREKKERFSLILESASTNQTSMYLCASSLSLASGGSRGGELFFGEGSRLTVL.

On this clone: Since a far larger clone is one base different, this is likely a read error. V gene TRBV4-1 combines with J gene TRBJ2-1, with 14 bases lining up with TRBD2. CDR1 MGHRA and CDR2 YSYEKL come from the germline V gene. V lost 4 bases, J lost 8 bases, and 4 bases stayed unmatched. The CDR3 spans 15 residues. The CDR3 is CASSPGLAGEDEQFF. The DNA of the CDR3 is TGCGCCAGCAGCCCGGGACTAGCGGGAGAGGATGAGCAGTTCTTC.

The CDR3 DNA is TGTGCCAGCAGCCAGCAGGGGGGACAGGCCAATCAGCCCCAGCATTTT. It translates to CASSQQGGQANQPQHF. The V call is TRBV7-9, the J call TRBJ1-5, with 8 nucleotides matching TRBD1. CDR1 is SEHNR and CDR2 is FQNEAQ in the germline V gene (reference sequence). The CDR3 runs to 16 residues. V lost 5 bases to trimming and J lost 3 bases; unmatched junction nucleotides: 9.

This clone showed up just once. In DNA form, the CDR3 reads TGTGCCAGCAGTGAAACCAGCGGGAACAGCAATGAGCAGTTCTTC. Encoded protein: CASSETSGNSNEQFF. The rearrangement links TRBV2 to TRBJ2-1; 7 bases fit TRBD2. CDR1 is SNHLY and CDR2 is FYNNEI in the germline V gene. The CDR3 runs 15 residues. V was clipped by 2 bases and J by 6 bases; unmatched bases: 7.

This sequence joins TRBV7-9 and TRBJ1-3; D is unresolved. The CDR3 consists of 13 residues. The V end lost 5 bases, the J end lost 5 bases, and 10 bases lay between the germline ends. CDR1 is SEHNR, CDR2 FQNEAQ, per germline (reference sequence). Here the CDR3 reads CASSPGSRNTIYF. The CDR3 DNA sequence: TGTGCCAGCAGCCCAGGATCGAGAAACACCATATATTTT.

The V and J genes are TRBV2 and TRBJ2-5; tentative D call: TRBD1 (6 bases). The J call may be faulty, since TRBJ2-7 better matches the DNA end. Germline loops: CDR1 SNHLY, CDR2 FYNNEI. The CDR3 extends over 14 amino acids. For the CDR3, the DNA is TGTGCCAGCAGCCCTCAGGGGACCGGAGACGAGCAGTACTTC. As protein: CASSPQGTGDEQYF.

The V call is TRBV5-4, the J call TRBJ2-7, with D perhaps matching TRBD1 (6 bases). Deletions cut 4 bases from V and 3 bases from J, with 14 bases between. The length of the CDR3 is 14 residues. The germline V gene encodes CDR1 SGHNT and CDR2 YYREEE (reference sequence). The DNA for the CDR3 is TGTGCCAGCAGCCCCAGGGGAAATAGCTACGAGCAGTACTTC. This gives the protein CASSPRGNSYEQYF.

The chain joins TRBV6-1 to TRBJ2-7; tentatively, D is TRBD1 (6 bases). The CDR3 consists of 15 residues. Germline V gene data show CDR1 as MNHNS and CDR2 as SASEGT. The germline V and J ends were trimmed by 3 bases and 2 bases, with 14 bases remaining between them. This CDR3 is CASSDRDMPAYEQYF. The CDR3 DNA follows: TGTGCCAGCAGTGACCGGGACATGCCAGCCTACGAGCAGTACTTC.

The CDR3 here is CASSTNSGSLHF. Written as DNA, the CDR3 is TGTGCCAGCAGCACTAATTCAGGGTCCCTCCACTTT. The chain combines TRBV7-2 with TRBJ1-6; D might be TRBD1 (5 bases). CDR3 size: 12 residues. The germline V gene has CDR1 SGHTA and CDR2 FQGNSA. V dropped 5 bases and J dropped 14 bases, with 13 bases sitting between them.